This is a list of T cell receptor beta chains from one sample in a study of cytomegalovirus exposure and HLA in healthy donors. The protocol was immunoSEQ multiplex PCR, while the TCRdb copy is restricted to in-frame clones and leaves out a portion. The sample has some 120,000 clones, about four fifths seen once. Sequences were obtained from PBMCs. These receptors originate from a man aged 25-45 years in good health and CMV-seronegative. Both conserved end residues are part of each CDR3. D genes are given only for firm matches. Not every row has a clone size; where given, it reads once, few, many or a size class.

TRBJ2-6	few	TRBV6-1	-	CASSEAAGSSGANVLTF	TGTGCCAGCAGTGAGGCGGCGGGAAGCTCTGGGGCCAACGTCCTGACTTTC
TRBJ1-1	-	TRBV5-1	-	CASTPIAGLNTEAFF	TGCGCCAGCACCCCGATAGCGGGGTTGAACACTGAAGCTTTCTTT
TRBJ2-7	-	TRBV5-1	TRBD2	CASSLGGLERVGEQYF	TGCGCCAGCAGCTTGGGCGGACTAGAAAGGGTGGGGGAGCAGTACTTC
TRBJ2-7	-	TRBV6-5	TRBD1	CASRPQGGPYEQYF	TGTGCCAGCAGACCACAGGGGGGCCCCTACGAGCAGTACTTC
TRBJ2-5	-	TRBV4-2	TRBD2	CASSQAPGLGEETQYF	TGTGCCAGCAGCCAGGCCCCGGGACTAGGAGAGGAGACCCAGTACTTC
TRBJ2-2	-	TRBV27	-	CASRVRAGSDTGELFF	TGTGCCAGCAGGGTCAGGGCTGGATCCGACACCGGGGAGCTGTTTTTT
TRBJ1-2	-	TRBV19	-	CASSMRANYGYTF	TGTGCCAGTAGTATGAGAGCTAACTATGGCTACACCTTC
TRBJ1-1	once	TRBV4-3	-	CASSQTRSGRGFTEAFF	TGCGCCAGCAGCCAAACCAGATCGGGCAGGGGATTTACTGAAGCTTTCTTT
TRBJ1-3	-	TRBV6-1	-	CASSAGYSSSGNTIYF	TGTGCCAGCAGTGCTGGTTACTCAAGCTCTGGAAACACCATATATTTT
TRBJ2-7	-	TRBV27	TRBD2	CASKEAGGPNNEQYF	TGTGCCAGCAAGGAGGCGGGAGGGCCCAACAACGAGCAGTACTTC
TRBJ2-1	-	TRBV29-1	-	CSGSDSSYNEQFF	TGCAGCGGAAGCGACAGCTCCTACAATGAGCAGTTCTTC
TRBJ1-3	once	TRBV5-4	-	CASSLPGNSGNTIYF	TGTGCCAGCAGCTTGCCGGGAAACTCTGGAAACACCATATATTTT
TRBJ1-4	-	TRBV7-8	TRBD1	CASSLAGTGGGKLFF	TGTGCCAGCAGCTTAGCAGGGACAGGGGGAGGAAAACTGTTTTTT
TRBJ2-1	-	TRBV4-3	TRBD2	CASSQDLAGGLGNEQFF	TGCGCCAGCAGCCAAGATCTAGCGGGGGGGCTTGGCAATGAGCAGTTCTTC
TRBJ1-4	-	TRBV9	TRBD1	CASSKGGDRGALIYEKLFF	TGTGCCAGCAGCAAGGGAGGGGACAGGGGCGCGCTAATTTATGAAAAACTGTTTTTT
TRBJ2-5	-	TRBV15	TRBD2	CATSQAGQYQETQYF	TGTGCCACCAGCCAAGCGGGGCAGTACCAAGAGACCCAGTACTTC
TRBJ1-4	many	TRBV10-3	TRBD1	CAISEGTGGLEKLFF	TGTGCCATCAGTGAGGGGACAGGGGGACTAGAAAAACTGTTTTTT
TRBJ2-3	few	TRBV7-6	TRBD2	CASSHGRTSGSTDTQYF	TGTGCCAGCAGCCACGGTAGGACTAGCGGAAGCACAGATACGCAGTATTTT
TRBJ2-3	few	TRBV7-2	-	CASSLIAAPSTDTQYF	TGTGCCAGCAGCTTAATAGCGGCCCCTAGCACAGATACGCAGTATTTT
TRBJ2-2	-	TRBV7-2	TRBD1	CASSFVGQGDTGELFF	TGTGCCAGCAGCTTCGTCGGGCAGGGGGACACCGGGGAGCTGTTTTTT
TRBJ1-3	-	TRBV4-1	-	CASSQVTAGNTIYF	TGCGCCAGCAGCCAAGTAACAGCTGGAAACACCATATATTTT
TRBJ2-7	-	TRBV30	TRBD1	CAWMGQASYEQYF	TGTGCCTGGATGGGACAGGCTTCCTACGAGCAGTACTTC
TRBJ1-3	few	TRBV14	TRBD1	CASSQDWGTGWSPGNTIYF	TGTGCCAGCAGCCAAGATTGGGGGACAGGCTGGTCCCCCGGAAACACCATATATTTT
TRBJ2-5	-	TRBV4-1	-	CASSQGGGGAETQYF	TGCGCCAGCAGCCAAGGTGGAGGGGGCGCAGAGACCCAGTACTTC
TRBJ2-2	-	TRBV5-1	TRBD1	CASSGGTGNTGELFF	TGCGCCAGCAGCGGAGGGACAGGGAACACCGGGGAGCTGTTTTTT
TRBJ2-2	few	TRBV7-8	-	CASNPTNTGELFF	TGTGCCAGCAACCCTACGAACACCGGGGAGCTGTTTTTT
TRBJ2-7	many	TRBV5-1	-	CASSSYSTGSYEQYF	TGCGCCAGCAGCTCGTATTCGACAGGATCCTACGAGCAGTACTTC
TRBJ1-4	-	TRBV7-9	TRBD1	CASSARQGEKLFF	TGTGCCAGCAGCGCCAGACAGGGTGAAAAACTGTTTTTT
TRBJ1-2	-	TRBV4-2	TRBD1	CASSQALLPPTGDYGYTF	TGTGCCAGCAGCCAAGCCCTTTTACCCCCGACAGGGGACTATGGCTACACCTTC